The 12 T cell receptor beta chains below were found in one sample sequenced in a study of T cells in Graves' hyperthyroidism and ophthalmopathy. RNA transcripts provided the source from which TCR beta CDR3 regions were amplified. In the first-round RT-PCR of the TCR CDR3, the HTBI primer set was used. TCRdb fed the multiplex PCR reads into MiXCR, producing one record per CDR3 protein. There are approximately 400,000 distinct CDR3 sequences in the sample; 15% to 19% occur only once, and around an eighth lies in the top ten. Sequenced sample: blood. The source of these receptors is a young woman with Graves' hyperthyroidism.

This rearrangement joins TRBV18 to TRBJ1-1; D is uncertain. CDR1 KGHSH and CDR2 LQKENI come from the germline V gene. This CDR3 comprises 14 residues. Trimming shortened V by 2 bases and J by 4 bases, and 11 bases separated the two germline ends. The CDR3 nucleotides are TGTGCCAGCTCACCAGACGTTAGTAGCACTGAAGCTTTCTTT. Its translation: CASSPDVSSTEAFF.

In its sample, this clonotype was seen many times. The V and J genes are TRBV27 and TRBJ1-6, with D unresolved. The CDR3 extends over 14 amino acids. Germline V gives CDR1 MNHEY, CDR2 SMNVEV (reference sequence). V was pared by 2 bases and J by 10 bases, with 12 bases between. The CDR3 nucleotides are TGTGCCAGCAGTTTACGGGGTAGTAGGTCACCCCTCCACTTT. It is translated as CASSLRGSRSPLHF.

This clonotype occurred a few times. The chain uses TRBV27 and TRBJ2-2; D remains unclear. CDR3 length: 12 residues. The germline CDR1 and CDR2 sequences are MNHEY and SMNVEV (reference sequence). Trimming pared 8 bases from V and 3 bases from J, leaving 7 bases between. The CDR3 nucleotides read TGTGCCAGCCAGGACCACACCGGGGAGCTGTTTTTT. It translates to CASQDHTGELFF.

The V gene is TRBV7-9, the J gene TRBJ1-4, with D possibly matching TRBD1 (6 bases). Germline lookup yields CDR1 SEHNR and CDR2 FQNEAQ (reference sequence). The CDR3 covers 18 residues. The ends were cut back, 4 bases at V and 4 bases at J, with 22 bases in the middle. The CDR3 DNA reads TGTGCCAGCAGCTCTAGTATAGCCCGGGACACCCTTAATGAAAAACTGTTTTTT. Its translation: CASSSSIARDTLNEKLFF.

This sequence joins TRBV7-9 and TRBJ2-2; 10 bases agree with TRBD2. Germline V gene sequence: CDR1 SEHNR, CDR2 FQNEAQ (reference sequence). The ends lost 8 bases at V and 1 base at J; junction bases unmatched: 10. CDR3 length: 17 amino acids. The CDR3 region has the DNA TGTGCCAGCGACCCCGGGACTAGCGATTTGAACACCGGGGAGCTGTTTTTT. Protein product: CASDPGTSDLNTGELFF.

This clonotype was observed many times. The chain employs TRBV20-1 and TRBJ2-1; D is unresolved. The CDR3 contains 11 residues. V was clipped by 1 base and J by 8 bases, with 6 bases between them. CDR1 and CDR2 from the germline V gene are DFQATT and SNEGSKA (reference sequence). CDR3 sequence reads: CSARGRYEQFF. The CDR3 nucleotides read TGCAGTGCTAGAGGTCGGTATGAGCAGTTCTTC.

There are a few counts of this clonotype. The rearrangement joins TRBV11-2 to TRBJ1-1, with 7 bases matching TRBD1. The CDR3 is made up of 14 amino acids. V lost 2 bases and J lost 6; bases outside the gene matches: 6. CDR1 and CDR2 (germline): SGHAT, FQNNGV. In DNA, the CDR3 is TGTGCCAGCAGCTTAAGACAGGGTAGTGCTGAAGCTTTCTTT. This translates into CASSLRQGSAEAFF.

This rearrangement joins TRBV28 to TRBJ2-4; no clear D gene. The CDR3 loop spans 10 amino acids. CDR1 and CDR2 (germline): MDHEN, SYDVKM. Trimming cost V 7 bases and J 8 bases, with 6 bases left between them. CDR3: CASIGDIQYF. The CDR3 coding sequence is TGTGCCAGCATTGGCGACATTCAGTACTTC.

The table lists this clonotype with many counts. The CDR3 DNA follows: TGTGCCAGCACCCCCGGGACTACCTATCGGGATGAGCAGTTCTTC. This encodes CASTPGTTYRDEQFF. The chain uses TRBV6-2 or TRBV6-3 and TRBJ2-1, with 7 bases identical to TRBD2. Per the germline V gene, CDR1 is MNHEY and CDR2 is SVGEGT. J lost 8 bases, V lost 7 bases, and 14 bases had no gene match. The CDR3 runs 15 residues.

This clonotype was picked up many times. This chain connects TRBV7-2 to TRBJ1-2, with a possible D match to TRBD1 (5 bases). Per germline, CDR1 SGHTA and CDR2 FQGNSA. V was clipped by 6 bases and J by 1 base, with 18 bases between them. This CDR3 region has 16 residues. CDR3 sequence reads: CASRLIDSLINYGYTF. In DNA, the CDR3 is TGTGCCAGCAGACTAATCGACAGCCTAATTAACTATGGCTACACCTTC.

The sample holds many counts of this clonotype. The chain carries TRBV2 and TRBJ1-3; D is unresolved. The CDR3 totals 15 residues. Trimming took off 1 base at V and 0 bases at J, with 7 bases between the two ends. The germline V gene encodes CDR1 SNHLY and CDR2 FYNNEI. CDR3 sequence: CASSEDGLSGNTIYF. The CDR3 nucleotides read TGTGCCAGCAGTGAAGACGGACTCTCTGGAAACACCATATATTTT.

This clonotype was counted between two and nine times. The V and J genes are TRBV7-6 and TRBJ1-5; D is perhaps TRBD1 (5 bases). The CDR3 is 17 residues long. V was clipped by 0 bases and J by 5 bases, with 17 bases between them. Germline CDR1 SGHVS, CDR2 FNYEAQ. The CDR3 region is CASSLARLSRDDQPQHF. The CDR3 DNA reads as TGTGCCAGCAGCTTAGCCAGGTTGTCCAGGGATGATCAGCCCCAGCATTTT.